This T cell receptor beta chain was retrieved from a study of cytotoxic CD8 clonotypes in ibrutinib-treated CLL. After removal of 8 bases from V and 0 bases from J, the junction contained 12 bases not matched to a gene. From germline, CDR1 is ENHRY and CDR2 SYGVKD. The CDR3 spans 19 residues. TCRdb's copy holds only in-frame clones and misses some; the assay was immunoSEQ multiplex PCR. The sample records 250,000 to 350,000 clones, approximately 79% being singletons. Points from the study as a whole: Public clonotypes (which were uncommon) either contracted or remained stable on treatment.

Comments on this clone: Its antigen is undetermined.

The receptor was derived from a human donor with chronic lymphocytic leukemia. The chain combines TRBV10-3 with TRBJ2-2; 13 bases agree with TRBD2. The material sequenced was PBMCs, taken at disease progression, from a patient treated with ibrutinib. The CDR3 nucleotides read TGTGCCATCGGAGGACAGCCGGGACTAGCGGGGACGAACACCGGGGAGCTGTTTTTT. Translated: CAIGGQPGLAGTNTGELFF.